This T cell receptor beta chain was recorded in a study of T-cell reconstitution after alpha-beta-depleted transplantation in children. Germline V gives CDR1 SGHTA, CDR2 FQGNSA. Trimming cost V 5 bases and J 5 bases, with 16 bases left between them. The CDR3 consists of 14 residues. This clonotype was observed many times. It was with unique molecular identifiers that the TCRbeta library was prepared. TCRdb used MiXCR to reprocess the PCR reads, holding one entry per CDR3 protein. The table includes 83,000 or so distinct CDR3 sequences, roughly 8.4% detected once. The rearrangement joins TRBV7-2 to TRBJ2-7, with D unresolved. The sequence was collected from a human donor who donated a stem cell graft to a child with congenital amegakaryocytic thrombocytopenia. The sample was PBMCs from the stem cell graft donor, taken from the stem cell graft. The CDR3 DNA reads as TGTGCCAGCAGCATTGGCAGTTCGGTGCACGAGCAGTACTTC. As protein: CASSIGSSVHEQYF.